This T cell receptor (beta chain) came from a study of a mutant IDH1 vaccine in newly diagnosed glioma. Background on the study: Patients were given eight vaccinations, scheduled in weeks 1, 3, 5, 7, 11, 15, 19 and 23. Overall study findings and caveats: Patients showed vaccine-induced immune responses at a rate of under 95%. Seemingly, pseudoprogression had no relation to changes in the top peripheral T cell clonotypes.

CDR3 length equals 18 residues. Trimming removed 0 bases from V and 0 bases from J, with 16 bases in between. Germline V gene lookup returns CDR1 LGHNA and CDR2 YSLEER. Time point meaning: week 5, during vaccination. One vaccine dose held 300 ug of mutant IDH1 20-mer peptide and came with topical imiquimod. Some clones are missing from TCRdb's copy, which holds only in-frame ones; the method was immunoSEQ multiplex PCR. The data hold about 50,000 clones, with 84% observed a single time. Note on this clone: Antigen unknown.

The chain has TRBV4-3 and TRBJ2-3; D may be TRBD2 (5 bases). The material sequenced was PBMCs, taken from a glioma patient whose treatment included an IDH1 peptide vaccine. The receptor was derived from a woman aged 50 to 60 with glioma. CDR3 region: CASSQDLTAGVSTDTQYF. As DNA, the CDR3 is TGCGCCAGCAGCCAAGATCTAACGGCCGGGGTCAGCACAGATACGCAGTATTTT.